This T cell receptor beta chain was profiled in a study of Ad26.COV2.S vaccination and SARS-CoV-2 variants. Study information: Participant was drawn from the COV1001 Ad26.COV2.S trial arm.

This clone came up once. The antigen is undetermined. Sequencing was performed with immunoSEQ multiplex PCR; in TCRdb, only in-frame clones are kept and a portion is missing. This sample yields hundreds of thousands of clones, of which 89% are seen a single time; over 2.5% belongs to the top ten. Whole-study findings and limits: Spike-specific TCR breadth was greater in vaccine than placebo recipients.

The length of the CDR3 is 15 residues. The germline V and J ends were trimmed by 5 bases and 0 bases, with 14 bases remaining between them. Germline values: CDR1 MNHEY, CDR2 SVGEGT. Specified treatment: around 19 received Ad26.COV2.S at low or high dose, single or two shots; about five received placebo; per-sample allocation not given. Sampling took place 63 days after the first vaccine or placebo injection. The chain recombines TRBV6-2 or TRBV6-3 with TRBJ2-7; TRBD1 is a possible D gene (6 bases). Material: peripheral blood, obtained in a trial of Ad26.COV2.S vaccine versus placebo. This receptor was identified in a person aged 18-60 years who received the Ad26.COV2.S COVID-19 vaccine or a placebo. This chain's CDR3 is CASSRLTGYSYEQYF. The CDR3 nucleotides read TGTGCCAGCAGTCGCCTGACAGGATACTCCTACGAGCAGTACTTC.